The clone carrying this T cell receptor (beta chain) was detected a few times. No antigen is known for it. CDR3 size: 15 residues. The germline V and J ends were trimmed by 5 bases and 0 bases, with 13 bases remaining between them. Germline-derived CDR1 and CDR2 are SGHKS and YYEKEE (reference sequence). This sample stems from a study of response to subunit inactivated influenza vaccine. TCRdb processed the RT-PCR reads anew with MiXCR; each CDR3 protein has one entry. The sample records about 700,000 distinct CDR3 sequences, about 14% being singletons. Study results and caveats: The authors suggested that few new T cells are recruited per seasonal influenza vaccination.

This TCR derives from a man aged 50 to 60 who received an inactivated influenza vaccine. The gene calls are TRBV5-5 and TRBJ2-3; TRBD1 might be the D (7 bases). The sequencing here drew on PBMCs from blood, taken less than 15 days before vaccination. CDR3 coding DNA: TGTGCCAGCAGTTCACAGGGGAGGAGCACAGATACGCAGTATTTT. It encodes CASSSQGRSTDTQYF.